A selection of T cell receptor beta chains follows, all from one sample in a study of blood T cell repertoires in COVID-19. Profiled with immunoSEQ multiplex PCR; TCRdb holds only in-frame clones, not every one. The sample gives a few hundred thousand clones, around 80% of which show up once; about 4% is in the top ten. Sequenced input: PBMCs or T cells enriched from blood (not recorded which). The receptors stem from a man aged 30 to 45 with acute COVID-19. Each CDR3 is given with its conserved first and last residue. A D gene is named only where the DNA matches it firmly. The listing skips clone size in some rows; elsewhere it reads once, few, many or a size class.

j_call v_call clone_size d_call cdr3_nt cdr3_aa
TRBJ2-3 TRBV9 - - TGTGCCAGCAGCGTAAATAGCTATGGAGATACGCAGTATTTT CASSVNSYGDTQYF
TRBJ2-1 TRBV19 - TRBD2 TGTGCCAGTAGCAAGCCCCTGACTAGCGGGAGGGGTGAGCAGTTCTTC CASSKPLTSGRGEQFF
TRBJ1-5 TRBV2 - - TGTGCCAGCAGTCACGACAGTCCTCAGCCCCAGCATTTT CASSHDSPQPQHF
TRBJ1-1 TRBV9 - TRBD1 TGTGCCAGCAGCCCAAGACAGGGGGGTGACACTGAAGCTTTCTTT CASSPRQGGDTEAFF
TRBJ2-3 TRBV24-1 - - TGTGCCACCAGTGATCGAACACCTAGCACAGATACGCAGTATTTT CATSDRTPSTDTQYF
TRBJ1-4 TRBV5-4 - - TGTGCCAGCAGCCCGGGGTTTGCGACTAATGAAAAACTGTTTTTT CASSPGFATNEKLFF
TRBJ1-1 TRBV25-1 - - TGTGCCAGCAGTGCTCTCACTGAAGCTTTCTTT CASSALTEAFF
TRBJ2-1 TRBV11-2 - - TGTGCCAGCAGCCCCAGCACAGGGTACAATGAGCAGTTCTTC CASSPSTGYNEQFF
TRBJ2-5 TRBV6-6 - TRBD2 TGTGCCAGCAGTCCACAGGTGGCGGGAGGGCCGGTCGGGGAGACCCAGTACTTC CASSPQVAGGPVGETQYF
TRBJ2-3 TRBV6-5 - TRBD2 TGTGCCAGCAGAAGCGGGGGGGCCACAGATACGCAGTATTTT CASRSGGATDTQYF
TRBJ2-3 TRBV5-1 few TRBD2 TGCGCCAGCAGCTTGGAGCAGCGGGGGGGCACAGATACGCAGTATTTT CASSLEQRGGTDTQYF
TRBJ1-2 TRBV6-5 few - TGTGCCAGCAGTTCCCTCGACAGATACGCTAACTATGGCTACACCTTC CASSSLDRYANYGYTF
TRBJ1-1 TRBV7-9 - TRBD1 TGTGCCAGCAGCTTGGACAGGGGTTTGAACACTGAAGCTTTCTTT CASSLDRGLNTEAFF
TRBJ2-1 TRBV3-1/TRBV3-2 - - TGTGCCAGCAGCGAAAATCCGGGACTCGGGCCCGATGAGCAGTTCTTC CASSENPGLGPDEQFF
TRBJ1-2 TRBV18 once TRBD1 TGTGCCAGCTCACGGGACAGGTACTATGGCTACACCTTC CASSRDRYYGYTF
TRBJ2-1 TRBV24-1 - - TGTGCCACCAGTTTCGGGATGGAGCAGTTCTTC CATSFGMEQFF
TRBJ2-5 TRBV5-5 - - TGTGCCAGCAGCCCCGTTTCGGGTTACCAAGAGACCCAGTACTTC CASSPVSGYQETQYF
TRBJ1-1 TRBV3-1/TRBV3-2 - TRBD1 TGTGCCAGCAGCCGAATGAGACAGGGCGCGAACACTGAAGCTTTCTTT CASSRMRQGANTEAFF
TRBJ1-2 TRBV5-1 - - TGTGCCAGCAGCTTGGGCGATTTCCCCTATGGCTACACCTTC CASSLGDFPYGYTF
TRBJ1-3 TRBV7-6 - - TGTGCCAGCAGCTACGACAGGTCTGGAAACACCATATATTTT CASSYDRSGNTIYF
TRBJ1-5 TRBV24-1 - TRBD1 TGTGCCACCCCAGACAGGGGCCAACAGCCCCAGCATTTT CATPDRGQQPQHF
TRBJ1-6 TRBV19 - TRBD1 TGTGCCAGTAGTATACTTGGGACAGGGGGTAATTCACCCCTCCACTTT CASSILGTGGNSPLHF
TRBJ1-1 TRBV9 - - TGTGCCAGCAGCCCTGAGACAGACCTGAGCACTGAAGCTTTCTTT CASSPETDLSTEAFF
TRBJ2-3 TRBV19 - TRBD2 TGTGCCAGTAGTATCACTAGCGGGGGCACAGATACGCAGTATTTT CASSITSGGTDTQYF
TRBJ2-3 TRBV6-4 many - TGTGCCAGCAGTGTTAGGGACTCAGACACAGATACGCAGTATTTT CASSVRDSDTDTQYF